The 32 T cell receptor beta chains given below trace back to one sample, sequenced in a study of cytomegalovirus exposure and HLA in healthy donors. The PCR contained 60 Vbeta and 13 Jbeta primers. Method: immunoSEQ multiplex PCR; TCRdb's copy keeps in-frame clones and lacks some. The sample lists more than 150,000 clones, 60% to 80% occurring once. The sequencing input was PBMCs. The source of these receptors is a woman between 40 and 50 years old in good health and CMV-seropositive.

The CDR3 DNA is TGTGCCAGTAGTGAACCCAGGGGCATGAACACTGAAGCTTTCTTT. Translation gives CASSEPRGMNTEAFF. This chain connects TRBV19 to TRBJ1-1, with TRBD1 as a possible D gene (6 bases). Germline-derived CDR1 and CDR2 are LNHDA and SQIVND (reference sequence). V lost 5 bases and J lost 0, with 13 bases in between. The CDR3 loop spans 15 amino acids.

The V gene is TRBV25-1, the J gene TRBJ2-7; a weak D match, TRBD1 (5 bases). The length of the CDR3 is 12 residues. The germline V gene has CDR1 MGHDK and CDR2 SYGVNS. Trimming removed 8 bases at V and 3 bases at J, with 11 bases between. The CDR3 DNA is TGTGCCAGCGTAGGGGTCGGCTACGAGCAGTACTTC. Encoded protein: CASVGVGYEQYF.

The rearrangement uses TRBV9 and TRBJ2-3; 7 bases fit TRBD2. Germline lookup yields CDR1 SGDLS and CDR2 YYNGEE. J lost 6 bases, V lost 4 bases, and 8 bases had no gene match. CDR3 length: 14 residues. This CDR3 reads CASSLRPREDTQYF. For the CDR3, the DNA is TGTGCCAGCAGCCTCCGACCGCGGGAGGATACGCAGTATTTT.

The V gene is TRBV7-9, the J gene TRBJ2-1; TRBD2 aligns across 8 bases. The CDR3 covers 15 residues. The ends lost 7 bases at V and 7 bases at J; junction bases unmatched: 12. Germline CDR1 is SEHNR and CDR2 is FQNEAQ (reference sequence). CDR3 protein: CASTPGGRGRNEQFF. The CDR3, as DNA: TGTGCCAGCACCCCGGGGGGGAGGGGTCGGAATGAGCAGTTCTTC.

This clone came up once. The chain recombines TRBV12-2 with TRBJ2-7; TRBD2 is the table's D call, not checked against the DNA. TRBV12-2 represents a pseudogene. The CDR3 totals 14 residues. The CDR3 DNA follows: TGTGCAAGTCGCTCCCATGGCGCGGGGTACGAGCAGTACTTC. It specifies CASRSHGAGYEQYF.

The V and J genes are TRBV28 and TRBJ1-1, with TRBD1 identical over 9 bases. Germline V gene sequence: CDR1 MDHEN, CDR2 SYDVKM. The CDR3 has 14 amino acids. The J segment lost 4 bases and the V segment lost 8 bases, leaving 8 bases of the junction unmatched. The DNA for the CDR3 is TGTGCCAGCGAACTCCCGGGACAGGGCACTGAAGCTTTCTTT. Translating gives CASELPGQGTEAFF.

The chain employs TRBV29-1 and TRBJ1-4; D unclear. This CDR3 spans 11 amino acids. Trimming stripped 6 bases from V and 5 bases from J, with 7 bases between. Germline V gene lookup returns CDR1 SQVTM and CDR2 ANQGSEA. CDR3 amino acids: CSVYLNEKLFF. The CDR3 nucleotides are TGCAGCGTCTACCTAAATGAAAAACTGTTTTTT.

CDR3: CASSLPGLAVYEQYF. Written as DNA, the CDR3 is TGTGCCAGCAGCCTACCGGGACTAGCGGTTTACGAGCAGTACTTC. This chain connects TRBV11-2 to TRBJ2-7; 11 bases align to TRBD2. This CDR3 comprises 15 residues. Germline lookup yields CDR1 SGHAT and CDR2 FQNNGV. With V trimmed by 5 bases and J by 4 bases, 7 bases remained unmatched.

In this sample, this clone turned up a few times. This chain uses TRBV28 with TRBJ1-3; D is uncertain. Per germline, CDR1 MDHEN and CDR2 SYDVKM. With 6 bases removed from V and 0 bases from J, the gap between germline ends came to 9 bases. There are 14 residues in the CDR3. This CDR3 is CASSPPGSGNTIYF. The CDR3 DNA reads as TGTGCCAGCAGCCCCCCCGGCTCTGGAAACACCATATATTTT.

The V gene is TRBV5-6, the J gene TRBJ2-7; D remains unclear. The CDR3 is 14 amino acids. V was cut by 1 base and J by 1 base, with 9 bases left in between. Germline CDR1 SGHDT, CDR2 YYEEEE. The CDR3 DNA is TGTGCCAGCAGCTTGCGACTGAGATCCTACGAGCAGTACTTC. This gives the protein CASSLRLRSYEQYF.

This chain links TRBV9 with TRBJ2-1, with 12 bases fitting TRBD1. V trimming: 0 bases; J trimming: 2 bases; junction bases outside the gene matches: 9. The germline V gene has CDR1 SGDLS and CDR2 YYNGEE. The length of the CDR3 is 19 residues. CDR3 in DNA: TGTGCCAGCAGCGTAGGCATGAGAGGGACAGGGGGCCCCTACAATGAGCAGTTCTTC. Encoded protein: CASSVGMRGTGGPYNEQFF.

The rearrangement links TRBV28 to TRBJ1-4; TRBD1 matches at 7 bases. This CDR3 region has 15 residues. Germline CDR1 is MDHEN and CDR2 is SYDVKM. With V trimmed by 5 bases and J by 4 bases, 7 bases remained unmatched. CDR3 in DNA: TGTGCCAGCAGTCCCGGGACAGCTTATAATGAAAAACTGTTTTTT. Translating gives CASSPGTAYNEKLFF.

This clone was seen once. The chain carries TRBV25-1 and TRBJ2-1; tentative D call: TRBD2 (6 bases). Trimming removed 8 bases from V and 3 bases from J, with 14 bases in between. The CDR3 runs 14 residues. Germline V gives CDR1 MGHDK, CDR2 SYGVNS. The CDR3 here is CASLPSEGYNEQFF. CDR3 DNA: TGTGCCAGCTTACCCTCGGAGGGCTACAATGAGCAGTTCTTC. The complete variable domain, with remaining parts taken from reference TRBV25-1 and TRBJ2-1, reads EADIYQTPRYLVIGTGKKITLECSQTMGHDKMYWYQQDPGMELHLIHYSYGVNSTEKGDLSSESTVSRIRTEHFPLTLESARPSHTSQYLCASLPSEGYNEQFFGPGTRLTVL.

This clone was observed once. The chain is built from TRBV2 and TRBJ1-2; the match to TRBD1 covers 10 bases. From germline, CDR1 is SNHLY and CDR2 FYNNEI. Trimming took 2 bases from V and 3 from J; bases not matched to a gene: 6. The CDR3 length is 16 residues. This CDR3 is CASSELRGTGDYGYTF. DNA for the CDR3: TGTGCCAGCAGTGAATTAAGAGGGACAGGGGACTATGGCTACACCTTC. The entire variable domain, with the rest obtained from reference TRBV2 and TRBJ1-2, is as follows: EPEVTQTPSHQVTQMGQEVILRCVPISNHLYFYWYRQILGQKVEFLVSFYNNEISEKSEIFDDQFSVERPDGSNFTLKIRSTKLEDSAMYFCASSELRGTGDYGYTFGSGTRLTVV.

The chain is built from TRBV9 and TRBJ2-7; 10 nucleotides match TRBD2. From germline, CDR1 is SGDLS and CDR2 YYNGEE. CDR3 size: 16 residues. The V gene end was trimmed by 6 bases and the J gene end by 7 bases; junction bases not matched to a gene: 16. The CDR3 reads CASTPASSGGYREQYF. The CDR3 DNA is TGTGCCAGCACCCCCGCCTCTAGCGGGGGATATCGGGAGCAGTACTTC. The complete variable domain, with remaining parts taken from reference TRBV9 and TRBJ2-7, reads DSGVTQTPKHLITATGQRVTLRCSPRSGDLSVYWYQQSLDQGLQFLIQYYNGEERAKGNILERFSAQQFPDLHSELNLSSLELGDSALYFCASTPASSGGYREQYFGPGTRLTVT.

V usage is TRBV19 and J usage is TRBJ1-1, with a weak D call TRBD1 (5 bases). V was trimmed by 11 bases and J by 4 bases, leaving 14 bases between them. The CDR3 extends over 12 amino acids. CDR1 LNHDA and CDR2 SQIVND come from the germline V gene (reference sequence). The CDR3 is CASGERGTEAFF. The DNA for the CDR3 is TGTGCCTCGGGGGAGAGGGGCACTGAAGCTTTCTTT.

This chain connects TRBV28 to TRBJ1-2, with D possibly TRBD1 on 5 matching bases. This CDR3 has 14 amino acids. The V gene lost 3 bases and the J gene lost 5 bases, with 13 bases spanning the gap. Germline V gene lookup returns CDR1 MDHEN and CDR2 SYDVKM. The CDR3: CASSFSGEGYGYTF. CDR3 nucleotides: TGTGCCAGCAGTTTTTCGGGAGAGGGGTATGGCTACACCTTC.

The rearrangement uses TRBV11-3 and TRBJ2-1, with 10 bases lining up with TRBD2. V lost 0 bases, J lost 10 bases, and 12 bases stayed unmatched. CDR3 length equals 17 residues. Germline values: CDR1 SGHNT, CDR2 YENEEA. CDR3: CASSLDRSSGRGGEQFF. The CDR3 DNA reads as TGTGCCAGCAGCTTAGATAGGTCTAGCGGGAGAGGAGGGGAGCAGTTCTTC.

CDR3 sequence: CASKTGYQPQHF. The CDR3 nucleotides read TGTGCCAGCAAGACAGGGTACCAGCCCCAGCATTTT. The chain combines TRBV5-8 with TRBJ1-5, with TRBD1 identical over 7 bases. This CDR3 has 12 amino acids. Germline V gene data show CDR1 as SGHTS and CDR2 as YDEGEE. V lost 6 bases and J lost 7; bases outside the gene matches: 4.

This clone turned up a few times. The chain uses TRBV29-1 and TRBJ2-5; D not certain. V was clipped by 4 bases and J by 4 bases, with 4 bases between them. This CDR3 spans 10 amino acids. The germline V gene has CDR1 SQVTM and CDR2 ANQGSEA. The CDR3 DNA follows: TGCAGCGTTGTCCGAGAGACCCAGTACTTC. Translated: CSVVRETQYF.

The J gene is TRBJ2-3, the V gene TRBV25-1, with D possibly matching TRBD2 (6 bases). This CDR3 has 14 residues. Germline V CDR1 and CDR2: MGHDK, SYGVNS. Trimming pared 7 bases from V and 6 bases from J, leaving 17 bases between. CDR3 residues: CASTRDASTDTQYF. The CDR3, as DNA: TGTGCCAGCACGCGGGATGCCTCGACCGATACGCAGTATTTT.

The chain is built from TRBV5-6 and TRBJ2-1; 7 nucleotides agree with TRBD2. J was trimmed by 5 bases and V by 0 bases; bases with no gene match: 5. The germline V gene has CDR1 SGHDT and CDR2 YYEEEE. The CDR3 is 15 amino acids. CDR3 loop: CASSLASGINNEQFF. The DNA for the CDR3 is TGTGCCAGCAGCTTGGCCAGCGGGATAAACAATGAGCAGTTCTTC.

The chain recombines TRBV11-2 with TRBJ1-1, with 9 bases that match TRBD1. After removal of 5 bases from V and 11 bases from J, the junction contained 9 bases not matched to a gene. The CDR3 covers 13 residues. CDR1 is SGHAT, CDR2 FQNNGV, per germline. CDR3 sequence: CASSTLDRGSAFF. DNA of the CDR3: TGTGCCAGCAGCACCCTTGACAGGGGGAGTGCTTTCTTT.

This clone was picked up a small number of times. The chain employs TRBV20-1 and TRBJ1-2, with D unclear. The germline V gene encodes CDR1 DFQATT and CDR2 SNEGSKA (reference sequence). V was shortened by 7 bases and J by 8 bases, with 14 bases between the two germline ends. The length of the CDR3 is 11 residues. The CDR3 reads CSDGGLGGYTF. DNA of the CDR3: TGCAGTGACGGAGGTCTCGGGGGCTACACCTTC.

CDR3 loop: CASSIRGEDTEAFF. In nucleotides, the CDR3 is TGTGCCAGCAGCATTAGGGGCGAGGACACTGAAGCTTTCTTT. V gene TRBV5-4 combines with J gene TRBJ1-1, with a weak D call TRBD1 (5 bases). This CDR3 has 14 residues. The germline V gene has CDR1 SGHNT and CDR2 YYREEE (reference sequence). Trimming left V 4 bases short and J 3 bases short, with 13 bases between.

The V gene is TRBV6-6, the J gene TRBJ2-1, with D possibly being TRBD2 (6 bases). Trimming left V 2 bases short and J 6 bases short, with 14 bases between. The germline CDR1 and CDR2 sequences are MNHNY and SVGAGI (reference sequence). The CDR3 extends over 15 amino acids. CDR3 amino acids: CASSYRLVGGNEQFF. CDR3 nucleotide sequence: TGTGCCAGCAGTTACAGACTAGTCGGGGGCAATGAGCAGTTCTTC.

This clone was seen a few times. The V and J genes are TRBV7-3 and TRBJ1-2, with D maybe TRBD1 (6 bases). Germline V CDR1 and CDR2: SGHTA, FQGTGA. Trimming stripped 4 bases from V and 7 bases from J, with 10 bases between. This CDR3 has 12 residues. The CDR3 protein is CASSSGVSGYTF. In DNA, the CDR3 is TGTGCCAGCAGCTCAGGGGTGAGTGGCTACACCTTC.

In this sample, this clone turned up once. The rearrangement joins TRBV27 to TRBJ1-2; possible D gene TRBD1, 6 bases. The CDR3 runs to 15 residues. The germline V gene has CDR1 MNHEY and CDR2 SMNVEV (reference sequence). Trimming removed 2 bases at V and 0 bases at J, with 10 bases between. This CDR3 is CASSLTTGSNYGYTF. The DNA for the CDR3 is TGTGCCAGCAGTTTAACGACAGGTTCTAACTATGGCTACACCTTC.

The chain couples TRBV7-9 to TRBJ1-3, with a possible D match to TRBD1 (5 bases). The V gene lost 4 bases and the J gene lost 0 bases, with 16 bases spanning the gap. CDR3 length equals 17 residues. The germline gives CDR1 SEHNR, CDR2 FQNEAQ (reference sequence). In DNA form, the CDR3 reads TGTGCCAGCAGCTCCCCGGGACTCCGGAGCTCTGGAAACACCATATATTTT. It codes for CASSSPGLRSSGNTIYF.

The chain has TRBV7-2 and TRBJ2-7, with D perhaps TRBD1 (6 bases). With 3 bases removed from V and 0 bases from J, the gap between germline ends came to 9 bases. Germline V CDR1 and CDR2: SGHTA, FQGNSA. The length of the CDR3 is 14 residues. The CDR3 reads CASSFDRTSYEQYF. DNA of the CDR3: TGTGCCAGCAGCTTTGACAGGACCTCCTACGAGCAGTACTTC.

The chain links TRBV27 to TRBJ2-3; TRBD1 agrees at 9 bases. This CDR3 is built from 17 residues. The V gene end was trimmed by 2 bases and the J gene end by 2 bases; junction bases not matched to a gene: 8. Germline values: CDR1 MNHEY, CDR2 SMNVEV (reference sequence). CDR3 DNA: TGTGCCAGCAGTTTACAGGGGACAGGGATACTCACAGATACGCAGTATTTT. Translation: CASSLQGTGILTDTQYF.

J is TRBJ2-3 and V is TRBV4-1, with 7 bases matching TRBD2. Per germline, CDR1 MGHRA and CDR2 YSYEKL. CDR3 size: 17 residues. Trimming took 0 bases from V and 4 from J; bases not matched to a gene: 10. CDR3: CASSQEGRGGSADTQYF. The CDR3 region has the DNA TGCGCCAGCAGCCAAGAGGGGAGGGGTGGGAGCGCAGATACGCAGTATTTT.